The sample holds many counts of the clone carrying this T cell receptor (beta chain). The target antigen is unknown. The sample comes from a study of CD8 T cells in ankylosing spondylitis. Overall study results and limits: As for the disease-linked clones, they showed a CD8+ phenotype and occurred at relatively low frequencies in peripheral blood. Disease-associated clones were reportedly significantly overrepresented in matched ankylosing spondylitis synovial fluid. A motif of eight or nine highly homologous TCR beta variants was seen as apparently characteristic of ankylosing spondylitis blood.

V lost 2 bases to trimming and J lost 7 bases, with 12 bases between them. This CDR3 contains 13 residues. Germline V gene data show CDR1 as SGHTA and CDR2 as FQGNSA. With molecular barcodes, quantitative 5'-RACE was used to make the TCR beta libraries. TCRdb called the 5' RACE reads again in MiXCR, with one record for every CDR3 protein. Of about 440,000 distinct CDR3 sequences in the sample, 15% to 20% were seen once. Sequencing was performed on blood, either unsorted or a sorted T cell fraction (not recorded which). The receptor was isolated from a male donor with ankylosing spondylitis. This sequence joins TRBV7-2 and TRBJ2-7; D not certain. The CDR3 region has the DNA TGTGCCAGCAGCTTAACCCCTAAGGATGAGCAGTACTTC. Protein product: CASSLTPKDEQYF.